The TCR beta chain under discussion was sequenced for a study of T cell changes during pregnancy in multiple sclerosis. Repertoires were generated with immunoSEQ multiplex PCR, while TCRdb's copy carries only in-frame clones and drops some. In the table there are 65,000 to 85,000 clones, about 91% of which are singletons. V was pared by 2 bases and J by 4 bases, with 8 bases between. Per the germline V gene, CDR1 is GTSNPN and CDR2 is SVGIG (reference sequence). The CDR3 sequence is 12 residues long. The sequencing used peripheral blood, collected after pregnancy. This chain uses TRBV30 with TRBJ1-2; a possible D gene is TRBD1 (6 bases). This TCR derives from a female donor with multiple sclerosis, enrolled in a pregnancy study. This CDR3 is CAWSTGPYGYTF. CDR3 nucleotide sequence: TGTGCCTGGAGTACAGGGCCCTATGGCTACACCTTC.